This TCR beta chain was profiled in a study of blood T cell repertoires in COVID-19. The CDR3 consists of 15 residues. Germline V gene lookup returns CDR1 MNHEY and CDR2 SVGAGI. V shed 6 bases, J shed 3 bases, and the junction held 3 bases outside the gene matches. Generated by immunoSEQ multiplex PCR, the TCRdb table keeps only in-frame clones and is missing some. The data contain roughly 100,000 clones, roughly 88% of them seen just once; the ten biggest clones take up about 3%. The sequenced material came from peripheral blood. The V call is TRBV6-5, the J call TRBJ2-3; 13 bases fit TRBD2. The receptor's source is a human donor in a cohort sampled during active COVID-19. Written as DNA, the CDR3 is TGTGCCAGCAGGGTACTAGCGGGAGGGACAGATACGCAGTATTTT. Residues: CASRVLAGGTDTQYF.